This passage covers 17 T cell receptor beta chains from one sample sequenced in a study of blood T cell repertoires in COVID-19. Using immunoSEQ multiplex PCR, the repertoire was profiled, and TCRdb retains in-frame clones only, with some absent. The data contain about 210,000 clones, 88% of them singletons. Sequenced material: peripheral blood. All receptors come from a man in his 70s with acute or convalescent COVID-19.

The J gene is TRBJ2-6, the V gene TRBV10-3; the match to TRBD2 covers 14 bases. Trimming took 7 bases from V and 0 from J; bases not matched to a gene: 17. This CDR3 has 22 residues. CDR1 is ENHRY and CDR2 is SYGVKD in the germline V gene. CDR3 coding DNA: TGTGCCATCAAGGAAAGTAGGACTAGCGGGAGGACCCCAGGCTCTGGGGCCAACGTCCTGACTTTC. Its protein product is CAIKESRTSGRTPGSGANVLTF.

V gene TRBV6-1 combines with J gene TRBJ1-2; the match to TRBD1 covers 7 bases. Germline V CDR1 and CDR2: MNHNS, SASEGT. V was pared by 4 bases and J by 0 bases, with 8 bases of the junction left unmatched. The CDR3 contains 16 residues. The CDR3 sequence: CASSGGTAPTNYGYTF. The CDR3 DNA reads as TGTGCCAGCAGTGGAGGGACAGCGCCAACTAACTATGGCTACACCTTC.

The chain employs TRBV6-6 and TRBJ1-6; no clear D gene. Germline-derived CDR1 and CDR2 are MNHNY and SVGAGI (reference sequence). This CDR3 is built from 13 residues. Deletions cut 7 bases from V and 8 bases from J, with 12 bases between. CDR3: CASMSMRDSPLHF. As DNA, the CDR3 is TGTGCCAGCATGTCAATGAGGGATTCACCCCTCCACTTT.

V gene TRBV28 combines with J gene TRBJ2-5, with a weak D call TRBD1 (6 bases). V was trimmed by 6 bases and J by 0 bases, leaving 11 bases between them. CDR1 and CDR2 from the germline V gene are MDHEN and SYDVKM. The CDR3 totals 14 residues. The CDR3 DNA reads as TGTGCCAGCAGCCTCGGACAGCACCAAGAGACCCAGTACTTC. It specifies CASSLGQHQETQYF.

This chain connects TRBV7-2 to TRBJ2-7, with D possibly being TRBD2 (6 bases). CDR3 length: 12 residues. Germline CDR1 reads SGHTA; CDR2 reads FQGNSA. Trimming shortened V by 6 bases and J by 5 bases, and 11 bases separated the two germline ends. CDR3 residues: CASSRTGDEQYF. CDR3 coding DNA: TGTGCCAGCAGTCGTACGGGGGACGAGCAGTACTTC.

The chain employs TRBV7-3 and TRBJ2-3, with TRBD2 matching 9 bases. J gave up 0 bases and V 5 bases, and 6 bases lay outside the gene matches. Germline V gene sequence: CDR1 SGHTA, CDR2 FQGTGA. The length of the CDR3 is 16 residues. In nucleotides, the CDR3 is TGTGCCAGCAGCCGGGGACTAGCCCATAGCACAGATACGCAGTATTTT. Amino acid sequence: CASSRGLAHSTDTQYF.

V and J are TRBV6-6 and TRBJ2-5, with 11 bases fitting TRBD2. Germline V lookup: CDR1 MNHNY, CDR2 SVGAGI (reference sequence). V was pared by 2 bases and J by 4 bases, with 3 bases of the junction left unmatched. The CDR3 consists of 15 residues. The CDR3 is CASSYTSGRRETQYF. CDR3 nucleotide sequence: TGTGCCAGCAGTTACACTAGCGGGAGAAGAGAGACCCAGTACTTC.

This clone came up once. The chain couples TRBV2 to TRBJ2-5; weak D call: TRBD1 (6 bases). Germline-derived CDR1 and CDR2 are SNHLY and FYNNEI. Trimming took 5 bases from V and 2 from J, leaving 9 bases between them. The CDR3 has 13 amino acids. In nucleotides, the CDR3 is TGTGCCAGCAGTTCACAGGGTCAAGAGACCCAGTACTTC. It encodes CASSSQGQETQYF.

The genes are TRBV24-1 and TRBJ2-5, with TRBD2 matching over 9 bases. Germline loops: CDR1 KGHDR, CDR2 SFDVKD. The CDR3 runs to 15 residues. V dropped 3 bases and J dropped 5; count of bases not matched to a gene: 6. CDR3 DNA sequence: TGTGCCACCAGTGATGGCGGGAGGGGGTTGGAGACCCAGTACTTC. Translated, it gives CATSDGGRGLETQYF.

In nucleotides, the CDR3 is TGTGCCAGCAACCAGGGGGCGACAGATACGCAGTATTTT. Translation: CASNQGATDTQYF. The chain is built from TRBV25-1 and TRBJ2-3, with TRBD1 matching over 8 bases. CDR3 size: 13 residues. The V gene's germline CDR1 is MGHDK and CDR2 SYGVNS. The ends lost 7 bases at V and 3 bases at J; junction bases unmatched: 3.

CDR3 protein: CASSPRGDTQYF. The CDR3 DNA follows: TGTGCCAGCAGCCCCAGGGGCGATACGCAGTATTTT. The V gene is TRBV3-1 (or the pseudogene TRBV3-2), the J gene TRBJ2-3, with D possibly matching TRBD1 (6 bases). Trimming pared 4 bases from V and 6 bases from J, leaving 8 bases between. Per germline, CDR1 LGHDT and CDR2 YNNKEL (reference sequence). The CDR3 runs 12 residues.

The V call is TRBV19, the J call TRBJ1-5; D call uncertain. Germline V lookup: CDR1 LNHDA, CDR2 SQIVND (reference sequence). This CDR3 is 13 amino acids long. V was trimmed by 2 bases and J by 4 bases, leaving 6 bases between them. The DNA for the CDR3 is TGTGCCAGTAGTATATCCACAAATCAGCCCCAGCATTTT. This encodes CASSISTNQPQHF.

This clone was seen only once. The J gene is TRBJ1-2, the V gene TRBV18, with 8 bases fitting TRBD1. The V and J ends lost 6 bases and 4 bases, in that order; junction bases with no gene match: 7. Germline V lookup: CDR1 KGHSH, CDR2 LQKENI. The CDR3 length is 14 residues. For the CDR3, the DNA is TGTGCCAGCTCCCAGGGGGCCCCCGGCTATGGCTACACCTTC. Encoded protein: CASSQGAPGYGYTF. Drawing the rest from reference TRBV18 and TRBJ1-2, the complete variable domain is NAGVMQNPRHLVRRRGQEARLRCSPMKGHSHVYWYRQLPEEGLKFMVYLQKENIIDESGMPKERFSAEFPKEGPSILRIQQVVRGDSAAYFCASSQGAPGYGYTFGSGTRLTVV.

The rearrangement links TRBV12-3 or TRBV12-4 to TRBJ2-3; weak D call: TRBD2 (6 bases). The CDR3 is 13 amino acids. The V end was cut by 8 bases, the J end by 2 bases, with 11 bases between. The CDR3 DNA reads TGTGCCAGCTCGAGGAGGGACACAGATACGCAGTATTTT. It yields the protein CASSRRDTDTQYF.

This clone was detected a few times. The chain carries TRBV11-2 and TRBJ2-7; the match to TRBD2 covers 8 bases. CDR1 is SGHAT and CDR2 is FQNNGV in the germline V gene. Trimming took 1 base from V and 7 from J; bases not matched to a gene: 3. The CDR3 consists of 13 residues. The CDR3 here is CASSLVPGGEQYF. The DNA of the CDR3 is TGTGCCAGCAGCTTAGTTCCGGGAGGGGAGCAGTACTTC.

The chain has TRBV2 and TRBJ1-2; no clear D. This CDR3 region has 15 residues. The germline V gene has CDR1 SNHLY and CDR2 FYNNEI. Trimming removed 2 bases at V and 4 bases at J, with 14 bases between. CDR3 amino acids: CASSEREISFYGYTF. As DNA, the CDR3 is TGTGCCAGCAGTGAAAGGGAGATCTCTTTCTATGGCTACACCTTC.

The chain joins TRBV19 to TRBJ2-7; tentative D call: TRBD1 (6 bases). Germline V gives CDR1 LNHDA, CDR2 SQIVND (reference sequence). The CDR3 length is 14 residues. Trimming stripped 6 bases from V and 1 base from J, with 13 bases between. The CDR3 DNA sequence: TGTGCCAGTAGGTCGGCAGGGGAATCCTACGAGCAGTACTTC. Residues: CASRSAGESYEQYF.